A single sample is the source of the 11 T cell receptor beta chains below, sequenced in a study of regulatory T cells in long-lasting Graves disease. Combining iRepertoire HTBI primers with Arm-PCR of CDR3 regions, the authors built TCR beta libraries. TCRdb called the multiplex PCR reads again in MiXCR, with one record for every CDR3 protein. The sample lists 450,000 to 700,000 distinct CDR3 sequences, about 13% occurring once. Indicated time point: newly diagnosed GD, antithyroid drugs for less than 3 months. TCR sequences were obtained from RNA taken from PBMCs. The same sample was also studied in work on T cells in Graves' hyperthyroidism and ophthalmopathy.

The material sequenced was peripheral blood mononuclear cells (PBMCs), taken at new diagnosis, from a patient treated with antithyroid drugs. The receptor source for this set is a young man with Graves disease.

This clonotype came up many times. V usage is TRBV28 and J usage is TRBJ1-4, with D unresolved. The CDR3 covers 14 residues. Trimming left V 4 bases short and J 8 bases short, with 14 bases between. Per the germline V gene, CDR1 is MDHEN and CDR2 is SYDVKM. In DNA form, the CDR3 reads TGTGCCAGCAGTTCCCTTTTTGGACGAGAAAAACTGTTTTTT. This sequence encodes CASSSLFGREKLFF.

This clonotype has ten or more counts. The chain links TRBV7-2 to TRBJ2-3; D might be TRBD1 or TRBD2, each matching 6 bases. Trimming cost V 6 bases and J 0 bases, with 13 bases left between them. The CDR3 covers 15 residues. Germline lookup yields CDR1 SGHTA and CDR2 FQGNSA. CDR3 amino acids: CASRPQGGSTDTQYF. CDR3 DNA sequence: TGTGCCAGCAGGCCACAGGGAGGAAGCACAGATACGCAGTATTTT.

This clonotype was seen at least ten times. V is TRBV2 and J is TRBJ2-7; D unresolved. The germline CDR1 and CDR2 sequences are SNHLY and FYNNEI. The CDR3 has 14 residues. Trimming took 3 bases from V and 4 from J, leaving 13 bases between them. The CDR3 sequence is CASSDTQPRYEQYF. In DNA, the CDR3 is TGTGCCAGCAGTGATACCCAGCCTCGGTACGAGCAGTACTTC. Using reference TRBV2 and TRBJ2-7 for the parts outside the CDR3, the full variable domain is EPEVTQTPSHQVTQMGQEVILRCVPISNHLYFYWYRQILGQKVEFLVSFYNNEISEKSEIFDDQFSVERPDGSNFTLKIRSTKLEDSAMYFCASSDTQPRYEQYFGPGTRLTVT.

This clonotype was observed a few times. This rearrangement joins TRBV20-1 to TRBJ2-2, with TRBD2 matching over 7 bases. This CDR3 has 15 residues. The trim removed 5 bases at V and 5 bases at J, leaving 11 bases unmatched. Germline-derived CDR1 and CDR2 are DFQATT and SNEGSKA (reference sequence). CDR3 coding DNA: TGCAGTGCTCCCCCAGCGGGGTGGAGGACCGGGGAGCTGTTTTTT. It encodes CSAPPAGWRTGELFF.

This clonotype was picked up many times. This chain connects TRBV24-1 to TRBJ2-7; D is tentatively TRBD1 or TRBD2 (5 bases each). Germline V gives CDR1 KGHDR, CDR2 SFDVKD. Trimming pared 4 bases from V and 5 bases from J, leaving 11 bases between. The CDR3 sequence is 13 residues long. The CDR3 DNA reads TGTGCCACCAGTGACCAGGGAGAACACGAGCAGTACTTC. Protein sequence: CATSDQGEHEQYF.

Ten or more counts support this clonotype. The chain uses TRBV9 and TRBJ1-1; no clear D gene. The germline V gene encodes CDR1 SGDLS and CDR2 YYNGEE. Deletions cut 2 bases from V and 6 bases from J, with 11 bases between. This CDR3 has 13 amino acids. The CDR3 sequence: CASSVALKSEAFF. CDR3 nucleotides: TGTGCCAGCAGCGTCGCACTGAAATCTGAAGCTTTCTTT.

The chain has TRBV11-3 and TRBJ2-2; D could derive from TRBD1 or TRBD2 (6 bases each). Germline V gene lookup returns CDR1 SGHNT and CDR2 YENEEA. Trimming cost V 3 bases and J 6 bases, with 11 bases left between them. This CDR3 contains 14 residues. The CDR3 sequence: CASSLGGPPGELFF. CDR3 sequence (DNA): TGTGCCAGCAGCTTGGGGGGCCCACCCGGGGAGCTGTTTTTT.

This clonotype was seen a few times. The rearrangement links TRBV7-2 to TRBJ2-1, with no clear D. The CDR3 spans 14 residues. Looked up from germline, CDR1 is SGHTA and CDR2 is FQGNSA. Deletions cut 4 bases from V and 7 bases from J, with 14 bases between. Here the CDR3 DNA reads TGTGCCAGCAGCTCCCCCACCCAAGTGAATGAGCAGTTCTTC. As protein: CASSSPTQVNEQFF.

This clonotype was recorded many times. V gene TRBV18 combines with J gene TRBJ2-7, with 7 nucleotides matching TRBD1. The length of the CDR3 is 13 residues. Trimming removed 4 bases from V and 3 bases from J; junction bases left unmatched: 3. In germline, CDR1 is KGHSH, CDR2 LQKENI. The DNA of the CDR3 is TGTGCCAGCTCACAGGGACAGTACTACGAGCAGTACTTC. Translation gives CASSQGQYYEQYF.

This clonotype was found many times. An end of the junction does not agree with germline; a read error may underlie this. This chain uses TRBV24-1 with TRBJ2-2; 12 positions match TRBD1. Germline CDR1 is KGHDR and CDR2 is SFDVKD. The CDR3 contains 16 residues. CDR3 sequence reads: CATSHFGTGGFGELFF. The DNA of the CDR3 is TGTGCCACCAGTCATTTTGGGACAGGGGGCTTCGGGGAGCTGTTTTTT.

This clonotype showed up many times. The rearrangement joins TRBV20-1 to TRBJ2-5, with 12 positions matching TRBD1. Germline assignment: CDR1 DFQATT and CDR2 SNEGSKA (reference sequence). Trimming removed 6 bases from V and 5 bases from J; junction bases left unmatched: 7. The CDR3 consists of 14 residues. CDR3 protein: CSATGTGGWETQYF. As DNA, the CDR3 is TGCAGTGCAACCGGGACAGGGGGCTGGGAGACCCAGTACTTC.